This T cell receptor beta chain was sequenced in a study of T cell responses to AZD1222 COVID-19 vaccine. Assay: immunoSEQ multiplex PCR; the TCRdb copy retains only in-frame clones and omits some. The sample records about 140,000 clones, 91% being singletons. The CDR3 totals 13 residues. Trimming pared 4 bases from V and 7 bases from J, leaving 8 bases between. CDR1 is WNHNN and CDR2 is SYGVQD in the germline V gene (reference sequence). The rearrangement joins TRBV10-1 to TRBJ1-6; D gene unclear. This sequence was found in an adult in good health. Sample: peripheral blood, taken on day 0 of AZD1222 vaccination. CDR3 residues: CASSATENSPLHF. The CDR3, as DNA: TGCGCCAGCAGTGCCACCGAGAATTCACCCCTCCACTTT.